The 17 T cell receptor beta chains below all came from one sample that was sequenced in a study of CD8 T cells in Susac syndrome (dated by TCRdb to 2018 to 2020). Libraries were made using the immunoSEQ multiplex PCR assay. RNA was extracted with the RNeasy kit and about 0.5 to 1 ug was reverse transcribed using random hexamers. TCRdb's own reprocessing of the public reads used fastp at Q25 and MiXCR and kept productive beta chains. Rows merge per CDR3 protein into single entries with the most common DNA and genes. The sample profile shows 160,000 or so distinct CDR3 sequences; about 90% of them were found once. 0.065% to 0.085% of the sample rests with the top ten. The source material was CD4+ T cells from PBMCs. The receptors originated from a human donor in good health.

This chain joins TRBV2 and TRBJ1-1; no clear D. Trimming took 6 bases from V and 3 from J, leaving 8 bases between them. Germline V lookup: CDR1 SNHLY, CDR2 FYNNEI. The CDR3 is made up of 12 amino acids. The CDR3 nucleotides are TGTGCCAGCAGGGCACAGTACACTGAAGCTTTCTTT. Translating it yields CASRAQYTEAFF.

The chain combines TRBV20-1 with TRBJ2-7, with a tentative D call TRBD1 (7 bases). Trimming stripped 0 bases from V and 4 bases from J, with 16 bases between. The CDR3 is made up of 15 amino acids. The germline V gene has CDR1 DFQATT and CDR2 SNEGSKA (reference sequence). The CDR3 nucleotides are TGCAGTGCTAGAGATGAGGCAGGGGGAGGTTACGAGCAGTACTTC. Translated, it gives CSARDEAGGGYEQYF.

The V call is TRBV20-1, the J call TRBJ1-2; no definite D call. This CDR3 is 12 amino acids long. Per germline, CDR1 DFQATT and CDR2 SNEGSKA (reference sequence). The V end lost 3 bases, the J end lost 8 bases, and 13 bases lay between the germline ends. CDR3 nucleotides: TGCAGTGCTAGGAAGACTCCTGTAGGCTACACCTTC. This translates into CSARKTPVGYTF.

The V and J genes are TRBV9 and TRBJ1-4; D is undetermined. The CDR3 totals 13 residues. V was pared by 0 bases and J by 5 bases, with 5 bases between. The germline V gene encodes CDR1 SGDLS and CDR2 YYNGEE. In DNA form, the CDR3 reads TGTGCCAGCAGCGTAGGAGGGAATGAAAAACTGTTTTTT. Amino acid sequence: CASSVGGNEKLFF.

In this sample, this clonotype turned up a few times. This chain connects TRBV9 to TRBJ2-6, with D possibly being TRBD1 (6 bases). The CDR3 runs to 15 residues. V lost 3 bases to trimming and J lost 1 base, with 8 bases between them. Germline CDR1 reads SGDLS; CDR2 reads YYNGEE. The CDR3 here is CASSATGSGANVLTF. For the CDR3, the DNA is TGTGCCAGCAGCGCTACAGGGTCTGGGGCCAACGTCCTGACTTTC. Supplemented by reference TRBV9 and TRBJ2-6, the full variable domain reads DSGVTQTPKHLITATGQRVTLRCSPRSGDLSVYWYQQSLDQGLQFLIQYYNGEERAKGNILERFSAQQFPDLHSELNLSSLELGDSALYFCASSATGSGANVLTFGAGSRLTVL.

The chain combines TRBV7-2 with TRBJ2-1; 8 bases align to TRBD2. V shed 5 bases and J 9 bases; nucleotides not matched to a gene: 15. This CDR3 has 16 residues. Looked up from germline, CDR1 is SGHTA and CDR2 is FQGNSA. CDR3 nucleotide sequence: TGTGCCAGCAGCCTAGAAGGATTGCGGGGGGTCGGTGAGCAGTTCTTC. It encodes CASSLEGLRGVGEQFF.

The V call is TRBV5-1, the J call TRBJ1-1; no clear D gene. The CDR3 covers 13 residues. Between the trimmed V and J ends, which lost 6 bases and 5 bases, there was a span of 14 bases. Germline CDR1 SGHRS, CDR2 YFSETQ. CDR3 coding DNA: TGCGCCAGCACCTTTAACTTGGAAACTGAAGCTTTCTTT. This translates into CASTFNLETEAFF.

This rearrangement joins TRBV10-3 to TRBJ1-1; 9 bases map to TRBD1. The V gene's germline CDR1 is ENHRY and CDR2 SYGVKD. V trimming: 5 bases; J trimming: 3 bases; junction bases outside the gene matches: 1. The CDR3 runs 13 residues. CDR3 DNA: TGTGCCATCAGTAGACAGGGGGACACTGAAGCTTTCTTT. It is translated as CAISRQGDTEAFF.

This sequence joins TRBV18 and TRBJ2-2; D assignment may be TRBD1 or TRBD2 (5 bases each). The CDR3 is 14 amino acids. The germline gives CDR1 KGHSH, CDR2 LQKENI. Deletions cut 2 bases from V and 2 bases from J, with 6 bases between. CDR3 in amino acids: CASSPGGNTGELFF. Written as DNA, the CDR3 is TGTGCCAGCTCACCAGGGGGTAACACCGGGGAGCTGTTTTTT.

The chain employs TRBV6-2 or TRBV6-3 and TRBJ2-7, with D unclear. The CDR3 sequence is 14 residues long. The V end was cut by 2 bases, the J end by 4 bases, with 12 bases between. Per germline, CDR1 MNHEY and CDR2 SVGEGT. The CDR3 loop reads CASSYPPEAYEQYF. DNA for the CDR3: TGTGCCAGCAGTTACCCCCCAGAGGCTTACGAGCAGTACTTC.

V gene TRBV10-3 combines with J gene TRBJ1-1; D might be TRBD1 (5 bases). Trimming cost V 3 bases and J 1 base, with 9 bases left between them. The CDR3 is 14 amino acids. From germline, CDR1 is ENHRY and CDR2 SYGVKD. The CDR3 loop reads CAISDPRGNTEAFF. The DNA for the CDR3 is TGTGCCATCAGTGATCCTAGGGGGAACACTGAAGCTTTCTTT.

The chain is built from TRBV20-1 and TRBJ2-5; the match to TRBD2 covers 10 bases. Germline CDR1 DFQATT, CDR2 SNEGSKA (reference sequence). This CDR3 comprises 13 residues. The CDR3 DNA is TGCAGAGCGGCCGGGACTAGCGCAGAGACCCAGTACTTC. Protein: CRAAGTSAETQYF.

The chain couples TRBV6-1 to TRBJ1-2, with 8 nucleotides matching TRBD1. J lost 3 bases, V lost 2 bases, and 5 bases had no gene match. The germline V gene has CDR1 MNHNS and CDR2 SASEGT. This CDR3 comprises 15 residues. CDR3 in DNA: TGTGCCAGCAGTGAATCGGCAGGGGGCGACTATGGCTACACCTTC. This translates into CASSESAGGDYGYTF.

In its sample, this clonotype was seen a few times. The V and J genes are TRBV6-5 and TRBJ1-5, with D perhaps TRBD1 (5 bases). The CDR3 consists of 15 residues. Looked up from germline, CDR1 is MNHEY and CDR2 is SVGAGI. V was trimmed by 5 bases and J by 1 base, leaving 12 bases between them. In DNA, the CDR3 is TGTGCCAGCAGTCCGACAGCGCTAAGCAATCAGCCCCAGCATTTT. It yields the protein CASSPTALSNQPQHF.

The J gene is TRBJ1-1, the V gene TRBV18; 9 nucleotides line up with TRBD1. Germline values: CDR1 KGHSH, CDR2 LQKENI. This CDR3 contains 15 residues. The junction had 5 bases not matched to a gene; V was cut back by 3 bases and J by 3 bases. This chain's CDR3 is CASSPTGGADTEAFF. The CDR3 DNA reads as TGTGCCAGCTCACCTACAGGGGGCGCGGACACTGAAGCTTTCTTT.

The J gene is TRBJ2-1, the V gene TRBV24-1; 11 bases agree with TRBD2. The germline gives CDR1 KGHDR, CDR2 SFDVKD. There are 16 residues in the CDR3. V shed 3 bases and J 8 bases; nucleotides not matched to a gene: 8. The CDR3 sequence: CATSDQLAGEGDEQFF. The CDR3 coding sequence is TGTGCCACCAGTGATCAACTAGCGGGAGAGGGCGATGAGCAGTTCTTC.

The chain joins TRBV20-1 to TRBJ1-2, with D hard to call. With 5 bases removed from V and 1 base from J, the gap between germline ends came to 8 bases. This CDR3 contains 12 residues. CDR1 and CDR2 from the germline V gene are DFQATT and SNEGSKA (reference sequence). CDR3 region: CSAPEDNYGYTF. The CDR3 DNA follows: TGCAGTGCTCCGGAGGATAACTATGGCTACACCTTC.